The 26 T cell receptor beta chains in this list originate from one sample, sequenced in a study of blood T cell repertoires in COVID-19. The table came from immunoSEQ multiplex PCR; TCRdb's copy has only in-frame clones and leaves some out. In the table there are roughly 380,000 clones, about 90% of which are singletons. Sequences were obtained from PBMCs or T cells enriched from blood (not recorded which). The source of these receptors is a woman aged 30 to 39 who had recovered from COVID-19.

The chain employs TRBV29-1 and TRBJ1-1; a possible D gene is TRBD1 (5 bases). The length of the CDR3 is 13 residues. Trimming removed 4 bases from V and 0 bases from J, with 9 bases in between. Germline CDR1 SQVTM, CDR2 ANQGSEA. The CDR3 DNA reads TGCAGCGTTGTCCTACAGGTGAACACTGAAGCTTTCTTT. Its translation is CSVVLQVNTEAFF.

The chain couples TRBV11-1 to TRBJ1-6; D unclear. The CDR3 spans 15 residues. V gave up 2 bases and J gave up 9 bases, with 14 bases separating them. Germline V gene data show CDR1 as SGHAT and CDR2 as FQDESV (reference sequence). CDR3 region: CASSLLGGRGSPLHF. The CDR3 DNA reads TGTGCCAGCAGCTTACTTGGAGGCCGGGGTTCACCCCTCCACTTT.

In the case of this clone: Additional DNA sequences in this sample encode the identical CDR3. The V and J genes are TRBV10-3 and TRBJ1-2; 10 bases align to TRBD1. The junction had 2 bases not matched to a gene; V was cut back by 2 bases and J by 8 bases. The CDR3 is 13 residues long. The germline V gene encodes CDR1 ENHRY and CDR2 SYGVKD. This CDR3 reads CAISEGDRGGYTF. DNA of the CDR3: TGTGCCATCAGTGAGGGGGACAGGGGCGGCTACACCTTC.

The CDR3: CASSPRTGPNEQFF. In nucleotides, the CDR3 is TGTGCCAGCAGCCCCCGGACAGGGCCAAATGAGCAGTTCTTC. The V gene is TRBV9, the J gene TRBJ2-1, with TRBD1 identical over 8 bases. Trimming cost V 4 bases and J 7 bases; bases outside gene matches: 7. CDR3 length: 14 amino acids. From germline, CDR1 is SGDLS and CDR2 YYNGEE.

The chain carries TRBV28 and TRBJ2-7; a possible D gene is TRBD1 (6 bases). Germline assignment: CDR1 MDHEN and CDR2 SYDVKM. The CDR3 covers 15 residues. V lost 5 bases and J lost 5, with 19 bases in between. The DNA of the CDR3 is TGTGCCAGCAGTCCCAGGGGTCGGTATAGCGACGAGCAGTACTTC. The encoded protein is CASSPRGRYSDEQYF.

The chain employs TRBV6-6 and TRBJ1-2, with 7 positions matching TRBD1. Germline-derived CDR1 and CDR2 are MNHNY and SVGAGI (reference sequence). CDR3 length equals 17 residues. V lost 5 bases, J lost 4 bases, and 16 bases stayed unmatched. CDR3 sequence reads: CASSPGGRQGLSYGYTF. CDR3 coding DNA: TGTGCCAGCAGTCCCGGGGGAAGACAGGGCTTAAGCTATGGCTACACCTTC.

This chain uses TRBV20-1 with TRBJ2-7; no definite D call. CDR1 is DFQATT, CDR2 SNEGSKA, per germline (reference sequence). Trimming removed 3 bases from V and 7 bases from J, with 10 bases in between. The CDR3 is 11 amino acids. The CDR3 region is CSARVAQEQYF. In DNA, the CDR3 is TGCAGTGCTAGGGTAGCTCAGGAGCAGTACTTC.

The chain joins TRBV19 to TRBJ1-3, with TRBD1 as a possible D gene (5 bases). The germline CDR1 and CDR2 sequences are LNHDA and SQIVND (reference sequence). The length of the CDR3 is 16 residues. Deletions cut 5 bases from V and 0 bases from J, with 14 bases between. CDR3 residues: CASSWDSRTSGNTIYF. In DNA, the CDR3 is TGTGCCAGTAGTTGGGACTCCCGGACCTCTGGAAACACCATATATTTT.

CDR3 bases: TGTGCCAACGGACTAGCGGGAGGGCGCGAGCAGTACTTC. Amino acid sequence: CANGLAGGREQYF. The J gene is TRBJ2-7, the V gene TRBV10-3; 15 nucleotides align to TRBD2. V lost 10 bases, J lost 6 bases, and 4 bases stayed unmatched. The CDR3 contains 13 residues. Per germline, CDR1 ENHRY and CDR2 SYGVKD.

This rearrangement joins TRBV19 to TRBJ2-7; 8 bases align to TRBD1. Germline V gene sequence: CDR1 LNHDA, CDR2 SQIVND (reference sequence). The CDR3 extends over 12 amino acids. The ends lost 10 bases at V and 3 bases at J; junction bases unmatched: 5. CDR3 loop: CATGQGIYEQYF. CDR3 nucleotide sequence: TGTGCCACCGGACAGGGTATCTACGAGCAGTACTTC.

The rearrangement uses TRBV7-8 and TRBJ2-1; the match to TRBD2 covers 10 bases. From germline, CDR1 is SGHVS and CDR2 FQNEAQ. V was pared by 6 bases and J by 8 bases, with 10 bases of the junction left unmatched. This CDR3 comprises 15 residues. The CDR3 is CASSRASGSIDEQFF. The CDR3 nucleotides are TGTGCCAGCAGTAGGGCTAGCGGGAGTATCGATGAGCAGTTCTTC.

The gene calls are TRBV19 and TRBJ1-1, with a possible D match to TRBD1 (5 bases). The CDR3 is made up of 13 amino acids. From germline, CDR1 is LNHDA and CDR2 SQIVND (reference sequence). Deletions cut 6 bases from V and 9 bases from J, with 17 bases between. In nucleotides, the CDR3 is TGTGCCAGTAGGACGGGGGACCCTCGAAAAGCTTTCTTT. Protein sequence: CASRTGDPRKAFF.

The V call is TRBV14, the J call TRBJ2-7; 7 bases are shared with TRBD1. Germline CDR1 and CDR2: SGHDN and FVKESK. Trimming removed 3 bases from V and 0 bases from J; junction bases left unmatched: 5. CDR3 length equals 15 residues. This CDR3 is CASSQKGALSYEQYF. Written as DNA, the CDR3 is TGTGCCAGCAGCCAGAAGGGGGCCCTCTCCTACGAGCAGTACTTC. The entire variable domain, with the rest obtained from reference TRBV14 and TRBJ2-7, is as follows: EAGVTQFPSHSVIEKGQTVTLRCDPISGHDNLYWYRRVMGKEIKFLLHFVKESKQDESGMPNNRFLAERTGGTYSTLKVQPAELEDSGVYFCASSQKGALSYEQYFGPGTRLTVT.

For this clone: Different DNA sequences within this sample yield the same CDR3. The chain carries TRBV3-1 (or the pseudogene TRBV3-2) and TRBJ1-5; D possibly corresponds to TRBD1 (6 bases). Looked up from germline, CDR1 is LGHDT and CDR2 is YNNKEL (reference sequence). This CDR3 spans 12 amino acids. V shed 3 bases and J shed 6 bases, with 6 bases lying between them. Here the CDR3 DNA reads TGTGCCAGCAGCCAGGGGGCTCAGCCCCAGCATTTT. Its protein is CASSQGAQPQHF.

Here the CDR3 reads CASSFSSNYGYTF. The CDR3 DNA is TGTGCCAGCAGTTTCTCGAGTAACTATGGCTACACCTTC. The V call is TRBV12-3 or TRBV12-4, the J call TRBJ1-2; D is unresolved. CDR3 length equals 13 residues. With 3 bases removed from V and 1 base from J, the gap between germline ends came to 6 bases.

The V gene is TRBV19, the J gene TRBJ2-7, with 8 bases lining up with TRBD2. This CDR3 comprises 15 residues. The germline gives CDR1 LNHDA, CDR2 SQIVND (reference sequence). V trimming: 3 bases; J trimming: 5 bases; junction bases outside the gene matches: 9. Here the CDR3 reads CASSMTTSELHEQYF. The CDR3, as DNA: TGTGCCAGTAGTATGACGACTAGCGAGCTCCACGAGCAGTACTTC.

A single count supports this clone. The chain is built from TRBV7-2 and TRBJ1-1; D uncertain. Trimming removed 1 base at V and 5 bases at J, with 14 bases between. The CDR3 runs to 15 residues. Germline V gene sequence: CDR1 SGHTA, CDR2 FQGNSA. CDR3 nucleotides: TGTGCCAGCAGCTTAGATTCGTGGCCCCGAACTGAAGCTTTCTTT. This gives the protein CASSLDSWPRTEAFF.

The V gene is TRBV28, the J gene TRBJ2-7; the D gene is possibly TRBD2 (5 bases). The germline CDR1 and CDR2 sequences are MDHEN and SYDVKM. Trimming pared 7 bases from V and 3 bases from J, leaving 13 bases between. The CDR3 extends over 13 amino acids. The CDR3 region is CASKMDSLYEQYF. The CDR3 nucleotides read TGTGCCAGCAAAATGGACTCGCTCTACGAGCAGTACTTC.

The chain carries TRBV5-1 and TRBJ1-6, with D tentatively TRBD1 (6 bases). V gave up 0 bases and J gave up 0 bases, with 7 bases separating them. CDR1 is SGHRS, CDR2 YFSETQ, per germline. This CDR3 is 16 amino acids long. The CDR3 DNA reads as TGCGCCAGCAGCTTGGAAGGGGGCTCCTATAATTCACCCCTCCACTTT. This gives the protein CASSLEGGSYNSPLHF. Using reference TRBV5-1 and TRBJ1-6 for the parts outside the CDR3, the full variable domain is KAGVTQTPRYLIKTRGQQVTLSCSPISGHRSVSWYQQTPGQGLQFLFEYFSETQRNKGNFPGRFSGRQFSNSRSEMNVSTLELGDSALYLCASSLEGGSYNSPLHFGNGTRLTVT.

The CDR3 DNA is TGTGCCAGCTCGGGAGGGACTAGCGGGGGAGATGAGCAGTTCTTC. This translates into CASSGGTSGGDEQFF. The rearrangement uses TRBV5-4 and TRBJ2-1; 14 bases agree with TRBD2. The CDR3 spans 15 residues. V gave up 7 bases and J gave up 8 bases; unmatched junction bases: 8. Germline-derived CDR1 and CDR2 are SGHNT and YYREEE (reference sequence).

The chain couples TRBV25-1 to TRBJ2-5; TRBD2 matches at 14 bases. V lost 4 bases, J lost 3 bases, and 1 base stayed unmatched. There are 15 residues in the CDR3. Looked up from germline, CDR1 is MGHDK and CDR2 is SYGVNS. The CDR3 sequence is CASSGGLAGEETQYF. The CDR3 region has the DNA TGTGCCAGCAGTGGGGGACTAGCGGGGGAAGAGACCCAGTACTTC.

A few counts support this clone. The sample contains more than one DNA sequence encoding this CDR3. The chain joins TRBV2 to TRBJ1-5, with a possible D match to TRBD1 (6 bases). Germline CDR1 and CDR2: SNHLY and FYNNEI. The CDR3 loop spans 14 amino acids. V shed 4 bases and J shed 0 bases, with 7 bases lying between them. Here the CDR3 reads CASSATGSNQPQHF. The CDR3 coding sequence is TGTGCCAGCAGTGCGACAGGTAGCAATCAGCCCCAGCATTTT.

The chain uses TRBV9 and TRBJ2-7; possibly TRBD1 for D (5 bases). Germline values: CDR1 SGDLS, CDR2 YYNGEE. V dropped 0 bases and J dropped 5 bases, with 12 bases sitting between them. There are 14 residues in the CDR3. The CDR3 here is CASSVEGSRDEQYF. The CDR3 coding sequence is TGTGCCAGCAGCGTAGAGGGGTCTCGGGACGAGCAGTACTTC. The entire variable domain, with the rest obtained from reference TRBV9 and TRBJ2-7, is as follows: DSGVTQTPKHLITATGQRVTLRCSPRSGDLSVYWYQQSLDQGLQFLIQYYNGEERAKGNILERFSAQQFPDLHSELNLSSLELGDSALYFCASSVEGSRDEQYFGPGTRLTVT.

The chain joins TRBV4-1 to TRBJ2-7, with 8 nucleotides matching TRBD2. Germline loops: CDR1 MGHRA, CDR2 YSYEKL. The CDR3 runs 16 residues. V trimming: 0 bases; J trimming: 3 bases; junction bases outside the gene matches: 7. DNA of the CDR3: TGCGCCAGCAGCCAAGAAGATAGCGGGACATTCTACGAGCAGTACTTC. It encodes CASSQEDSGTFYEQYF.

This rearrangement joins TRBV30 to TRBJ1-2, with D uncertain. Germline CDR1 reads GTSNPN; CDR2 reads SVGIG (reference sequence). The CDR3 sequence is 11 residues long. V was shortened by 3 bases and J by 4 bases, with 6 bases between the two germline ends. The DNA of the CDR3 is TGTGCCTGGAGCCTCAGCTATGGCTACACCTTC. This encodes CAWSLSYGYTF.

This chain joins TRBV7-9 and TRBJ1-3; no clear D gene. From germline, CDR1 is SEHNR and CDR2 FQNEAQ (reference sequence). V was pared by 2 bases and J by 0 bases, with 8 bases between. The CDR3 totals 15 residues. This CDR3 reads CASSLSPSSGNTIYF. CDR3 DNA: TGTGCCAGCAGCTTAAGCCCTAGCTCTGGAAACACCATATATTTT.